This T cell receptor (beta chain) was retrieved from a study of identical twins. This CDR3 spans 16 amino acids. Per germline, CDR1 SEHNR and CDR2 FQNEAQ (reference sequence). V gave up 7 bases and J gave up 2 bases; unmatched junction bases: 12. Only a few counts were recorded for this clonotype. TCRdb analysed the 5' RACE reads with MiXCR anew, one entry per CDR3 protein. The table records approximately 690,000 distinct CDR3 sequences, 5.5% to 7.5% of them present only once. The clonotype comes from a man between 18 and 29 years old in good health. Sequenced material: naive T cells sorted from blood. The chain couples TRBV7-9 to TRBJ2-3; 7 bases agree with TRBD2. The CDR3 DNA sequence: TGTGCCAGCACCGACGGACGCGGGAGTAACACAGATACGCAGTATTTT. Residues: CASTDGRGSNTDTQYF. Variable domain in full (rest from reference TRBV7-9 and TRBJ2-3): DTGVSQNPRHKITKRGQNVTFRCDPISEHNRLYWYRQTLGQGPEFLTYFQNEAQLEKSRLLSDRFSAERPKGSFSTLEIQRTEQGDSAMYLCASTDGRGSNTDTQYFGPGTRLTVL.